Shown below are 28 T cell receptor beta chains from a single sample sequenced in a study of T cell repertoires in cytomegalovirus infection. TCRdb used MiXCR to reprocess the reads, holding one entry per CDR3 protein. The sample carries approximately 250,000 distinct CDR3 sequences, roughly 9.1% recorded once. Sequencing used PBMCs. These receptors were collected from a human donor in good health (CMV status not recorded). Some clones in this sample may be carry-over from other donors' samples.

There are many counts of this clonotype. This chain links TRBV7-2 with TRBJ2-7; D tentatively reads TRBD1 or TRBD2 (5 bases each). Germline V gene sequence: CDR1 SGHTA, CDR2 FQGNSA. The V end lost 5 bases, the J end lost 0 bases, and 8 bases lay between the germline ends. The CDR3 totals 13 residues. CDR3 sequence reads: CASSRDVSYEQYF. The CDR3 DNA follows: TGTGCCAGCAGCCGGGACGTCTCCTACGAGCAGTACTTC.

This clonotype appeared a few times. The CDR3 protein is CSVALQGARGYTF. Written as DNA, the CDR3 is TGCAGCGTTGCCCTACAGGGGGCGCGTGGCTACACCTTC. This chain uses TRBV29-1 with TRBJ1-2; 9 nucleotides agree with TRBD1. The CDR3 has 13 residues. Germline CDR1 is SQVTM and CDR2 is ANQGSEA. V lost 4 bases, J lost 7 bases, and 7 bases stayed unmatched.

This clonotype was found many times. The chain is built from TRBV7-2 and TRBJ1-1, with D unclear. The CDR3 is 14 amino acids. In germline, CDR1 is SGHTA, CDR2 FQGNSA. V was clipped by 5 bases and J by 0 bases, with 10 bases between them. CDR3 nucleotides: TGTGCCAGCAGCCCCGGTAGCCTGAACACTGAAGCTTTCTTT. Translating gives CASSPGSLNTEAFF.

This clonotype was picked up many times. The rearrangement uses TRBV7-6 and TRBJ2-7; a weak D match, TRBD1 (5 bases). Germline V gene sequence: CDR1 SGHVS, CDR2 FNYEAQ. The CDR3 contains 13 residues. V shed 5 bases and J shed 6 bases, with 14 bases lying between them. This chain's CDR3 is CASSGCQGCEQYF. CDR3 sequence (DNA): TGTGCCAGCAGCGGGTGCCAGGGATGCGAGCAGTACTTC.

CDR3 sequence reads: CATSRPGRVEIGAFF. In DNA, the CDR3 is TGTGCCACCAGCAGACCCGGCAGGGTGGAAATCGGGGCTTTCTTT. V usage is TRBV15 and J usage is TRBJ1-1; a possible D gene is TRBD1 (5 bases). V lost 2 bases, J lost 11 bases, and 21 bases lay in between. CDR3 length: 15 residues. Per the germline V gene, CDR1 is LNHNV and CDR2 is YYDKDF (reference sequence).

There are many counts of this clonotype. This chain links TRBV7-2 with TRBJ2-7, with TRBD2 as a possible D gene (6 bases). The germline CDR1 and CDR2 sequences are SGHTA and FQGNSA. The CDR3 runs to 15 residues. Trimming took off 1 base at V and 2 bases at J, with 12 bases between the two ends. DNA of the CDR3: TGTGCCAGCAGCTTAGGCGGGACCGGTACCTACGAGCAGTACTTC. The encoded protein is CASSLGGTGTYEQYF. The entire variable domain, with the rest obtained from reference TRBV7-2 and TRBJ2-7, is as follows: GAGVSQSPSNKVTEKGKDVELRCDPISGHTALYWYRQSLGQGLEFLIYFQGNSAPDKSGLPSDRFSAERTGGSVSTLTIQRTQQEDSAVYLCASSLGGTGTYEQYFGPGTRLTVT.

The gene calls are TRBV9 and TRBJ2-1, with TRBD1 matching 8 bases. The CDR3 contains 15 residues. Germline V gene sequence: CDR1 SGDLS, CDR2 YYNGEE. J was trimmed by 9 bases and V by 2 bases; bases with no gene match: 10. The CDR3 DNA is TGTGCCAGCAGCGTCGGACAGGGAAATCGGGGTGAGCAGTTCTTC. This sequence encodes CASSVGQGNRGEQFF. Complete variable domain (other parts from reference TRBV9 and TRBJ2-1): DSGVTQTPKHLITATGQRVTLRCSPRSGDLSVYWYQQSLDQGLQFLIQYYNGEERAKGNILERFSAQQFPDLHSELNLSSLELGDSALYFCASSVGQGNRGEQFFGPGTRLTVL.

This clonotype was seen a few times. The J gene is TRBJ2-2, the V gene TRBV4-3; perhaps TRBD1 as D (7 bases). The V end was cut by 4 bases, the J end by 5 bases, with 23 bases between. The CDR3 consists of 18 residues. Germline V lookup: CDR1 LGHNA, CDR2 YSLEER. CDR3 region: CASSPSPAGQRTTGELFF. CDR3 nucleotides: TGCGCCAGCAGCCCTTCCCCCGCGGGACAGAGAACAACCGGGGAGCTGTTTTTT.

This clonotype was recorded many times. J is TRBJ2-1 and V is TRBV7-3; possibly TRBD2 for D (6 bases). Trimming pared 0 bases from V and 3 bases from J, leaving 9 bases between. The CDR3 runs to 15 residues. Germline V gene sequence: CDR1 SGHTA, CDR2 FQGTGA. The CDR3 DNA is TGTGCCAGCAGCTTAACGGTCGGGGGCTACAATGAGCAGTTCTTC. This sequence encodes CASSLTVGGYNEQFF.

A few counts support this clonotype. The chain uses TRBV2 and TRBJ2-5; 11 nucleotides align to TRBD2. The ends lost 8 bases at V and 5 bases at J; junction bases unmatched: 10. This CDR3 has 15 residues. Germline V lookup: CDR1 SNHLY, CDR2 FYNNEI. CDR3 in amino acids: CASDNSGRAWETQYF. CDR3 DNA: TGTGCCAGCGACAATAGCGGGAGGGCCTGGGAGACCCAGTACTTC.

The chain recombines TRBV10-1 with TRBJ1-3; weak D call: TRBD1 (5 bases). The CDR3 consists of 13 residues. V dropped 3 bases and J dropped 4 bases, with 7 bases sitting between them. Germline V gene lookup returns CDR1 WNHNN and CDR2 SYGVQD (reference sequence). The CDR3 region is CASSEYRGNTIYF. The CDR3 nucleotides read TGCGCCAGCAGTGAATACAGGGGAAACACCATATATTTT.

This clonotype came up a few times. The chain joins TRBV5-1 to TRBJ2-1; 16 positions match TRBD2. Germline CDR1 is SGHRS and CDR2 is YFSETQ. The CDR3 spans 15 residues. V was clipped by 3 bases and J by 8 bases; unmatched bases: 2. The CDR3 protein is CASSWGTSGRDEQFF. In DNA, the CDR3 is TGCGCCAGCAGCTGGGGGACTAGCGGGAGGGATGAGCAGTTCTTC.

The chain joins TRBV2 to TRBJ2-5; D is unresolved. The CDR3 has 14 residues. Germline V gene data show CDR1 as SNHLY and CDR2 as FYNNEI. Trimming removed 8 bases from V and 5 bases from J, with 18 bases in between. This CDR3 is CASALTQYMETQYF. In DNA form, the CDR3 reads TGTGCCAGCGCGTTAACTCAGTACATGGAGACCCAGTACTTC.

This clonotype was detected ten times or more. The chain joins TRBV28 to TRBJ1-4; D remains unclear. Per the germline V gene, CDR1 is MDHEN and CDR2 is SYDVKM. This CDR3 is 12 amino acids long. Trimming pared 2 bases from V and 7 bases from J, leaving 5 bases between. The CDR3 DNA reads TGTGCCAGCAGTTTAAGGTTTGAAAAACTGTTTTTT. Its translation is CASSLRFEKLFF.

This clonotype was picked up many times. This chain links TRBV7-2 with TRBJ2-7; possible D gene TRBD2, 5 bases. V lost 5 bases to trimming and J lost 6 bases, with 11 bases between them. Germline V gene sequence: CDR1 SGHTA, CDR2 FQGNSA. The CDR3 runs to 12 residues. The CDR3 here is CASSAGVGEQYF. CDR3 nucleotides: TGTGCCAGCAGCGCCGGGGTGGGCGAGCAGTACTTC.

The chain links TRBV29-1 to TRBJ2-3; no reliable D call. CDR1 SQVTM and CDR2 ANQGSEA come from the germline V gene. The CDR3 runs to 13 residues. Trimming stripped 4 bases from V and 7 bases from J, with 15 bases between. CDR3 in amino acids: CSVGAYLMNTQYF. The CDR3, as DNA: TGCAGCGTTGGGGCCTACCTCATGAATACGCAGTATTTT.

This clonotype showed up many times. V usage is TRBV7-8 and J usage is TRBJ2-5, with D unresolved. Germline lookup yields CDR1 SGHVS and CDR2 FQNEAQ. The length of the CDR3 is 15 residues. V was cut by 1 base and J by 2 bases, with 11 bases left in between. CDR3 in DNA: TGTGCCAGCAGCTTAGTATTCGCGACTCAAGAGACCCAGTACTTC. As protein: CASSLVFATQETQYF.

This clonotype was observed many times. V is TRBV12-5 and J is TRBJ1-5; D not resolved. The length of the CDR3 is 11 residues. V was shortened by 7 bases and J by 3 bases, with 4 bases between the two germline ends. Germline CDR1 and CDR2: LGHNT and FRNRAP. CDR3 protein: CASALNQPQHF. The CDR3, as DNA: TGTGCTAGTGCTCTCAATCAGCCCCAGCATTTT.

This clonotype was detected a few times. The chain has TRBV20-1 and TRBJ1-4; 8 positions agree with TRBD1. CDR1 DFQATT and CDR2 SNEGSKA come from the germline V gene (reference sequence). The CDR3 has 15 amino acids. V dropped 5 bases and J dropped 8; count of bases not matched to a gene: 13. CDR3 sequence: CSAPLPTGAEEKLFF. The CDR3 DNA sequence: TGCAGTGCTCCCCTTCCGACAGGGGCGGAGGAAAAACTGTTTTTT.

This clonotype was picked up many times. The V gene is TRBV7-2, the J gene TRBJ2-5; 8 bases agree with TRBD2. With V trimmed by 3 bases and J by 3 bases, 6 bases remained unmatched. CDR3 length equals 15 residues. Germline loops: CDR1 SGHTA, CDR2 FQGNSA. CDR3 loop: CASSFTSGLKETQYF. CDR3 DNA sequence: TGTGCCAGCAGCTTCACTAGCGGTCTTAAAGAGACCCAGTACTTC.

V gene TRBV20-1 combines with J gene TRBJ1-6; D is possibly TRBD1 (6 bases). CDR1 and CDR2 (germline): DFQATT, SNEGSKA (reference sequence). The CDR3 loop spans 15 amino acids. Trimming cost V 1 base and J 8 bases, with 15 bases left between them. CDR3 sequence: CSARGPGGSDSPLHF. The DNA of the CDR3 is TGCAGTGCTAGAGGCCCGGGGGGCTCAGATTCACCCCTCCACTTT.

This chain links TRBV29-1 with TRBJ2-5, with 10 bases matching TRBD2. Per germline, CDR1 SQVTM and CDR2 ANQGSEA. The ends lost 5 bases at V and 5 bases at J; junction bases unmatched: 8. The CDR3 is made up of 14 amino acids. DNA of the CDR3: TGCAGCGTTCGCAGCGGGGGGGCAACCGAGACCCAGTACTTC. As protein: CSVRSGGATETQYF.

This clonotype was counted many times. The CDR3 DNA reads TGTGCCAGCAGTGTTCGCCAACAGGGGTGGACTGAAGCTTTCTTT. Protein product: CASSVRQQGWTEAFF. V gene TRBV2 combines with J gene TRBJ1-1, with 7 bases aligning to TRBD1. Germline V gene lookup returns CDR1 SNHLY and CDR2 FYNNEI. There are 15 residues in the CDR3. J gave up 5 bases and V 4 bases, and 10 bases lay outside the gene matches.

This clonotype was found many times. The chain is built from TRBV7-8 and TRBJ1-5, with 7 positions matching TRBD1. J gave up 2 bases and V 4 bases, and 11 bases lay outside the gene matches. This CDR3 has 17 residues. In germline, CDR1 is SGHVS, CDR2 FQNEAQ. CDR3 nucleotide sequence: TGTGCCAGCAGCTCACTACAGACAGGGCTAGGCAATCAGCCCCAGCATTTT. As protein: CASSSLQTGLGNQPQHF.

This clonotype was seen only a few times. The chain recombines TRBV5-5 with TRBJ2-6; D is uncertain. V lost 0 bases, J lost 6 bases, and 10 bases lay in between. This CDR3 contains 15 residues. CDR1 is SGHKS and CDR2 is YYEKEE in the germline V gene (reference sequence). The CDR3 reads CASSLGARVANVLTF. The CDR3 DNA is TGTGCCAGCAGCTTGGGGGCCCGGGTGGCCAACGTCCTGACTTTC.

This clonotype was counted at least ten times. The chain combines TRBV7-2 with TRBJ1-1; perhaps TRBD1 as D (6 bases). Germline CDR1 and CDR2: SGHTA and FQGNSA. V was clipped by 5 bases and J by 7 bases, with 17 bases between them. There are 14 residues in the CDR3. CDR3 loop: CASSHSLKGDEAFF. In DNA form, the CDR3 reads TGTGCCAGCAGCCACAGTCTAAAGGGGGATGAAGCTTTCTTT.

This clonotype was found many times. The gene calls are TRBV6-2 or TRBV6-3 and TRBJ2-4, with D unresolved. CDR1 is MNHEY and CDR2 is SVGEGT in the germline V gene. V was trimmed by 3 bases and J by 5 bases, leaving 5 bases between them. The CDR3 sequence is 12 residues long. The CDR3 nucleotides are TGTGCCAGCAGTTATTCCGAAAACATTCAGTACTTC. Translation: CASSYSENIQYF.

The chain carries TRBV2 and TRBJ2-7; D not resolved. In germline, CDR1 is SNHLY, CDR2 FYNNEI. The CDR3 extends over 12 amino acids. V was cut by 6 bases and J by 2 bases, with 8 bases left in between. CDR3 DNA sequence: TGTGCCAGCAGCCTGTTGACCTACGAGCAGTACTTC. Amino acids: CASSLLTYEQYF.